The 29 T cell receptor beta chains presented below share a single source sample, sequenced in a study of T cells in Graves' hyperthyroidism and ophthalmopathy. Researchers amplified the TCR beta CDR3 regions from RNA transcripts. An initial round of RT-PCR targeting the TCR CDR3 relied on the HTBI primer set. MiXCR was run by TCRdb on the multiplex PCR reads, yielding one entry per CDR3 protein. The sample lists fewer than 350,000 distinct CDR3 sequences; roughly 13% were seen once. The sequencing input was blood. Receptors were obtained from a woman aged 40 to 55 with Graves' hyperthyroidism.

This clonotype was found many times. The rearrangement joins TRBV5-6 to TRBJ1-4; possible D gene TRBD1, 5 bases. CDR1 and CDR2 (germline): SGHDT, YYEEEE. This CDR3 has 16 residues. Trimming pared 4 bases from V and 7 bases from J, leaving 20 bases between. The CDR3 region has the DNA TGTGCCAGCAGCCACGCGCGGGACCTCGGATCTGAAAAACTGTTTTTT. Translating gives CASSHARDLGSEKLFF.

This clonotype occurred many times. V gene TRBV7-6 combines with J gene TRBJ2-5; unclear D gene. Germline V gives CDR1 SGHVS, CDR2 FNYEAQ. The germline V and J ends were trimmed by 1 base and 0 bases, with 6 bases remaining between them. CDR3 length: 14 amino acids. CDR3 DNA sequence: TGTGCCAGCAGCTTAGGAGTGTACCAAGAGACCCAGTACTTC. Protein: CASSLGVYQETQYF.

This clonotype was detected ten times or more. The rearrangement uses TRBV2 and TRBJ1-1; the match to TRBD1 covers 7 bases. The CDR3 is 15 amino acids. V gave up 6 bases and J gave up 0 bases; unmatched junction bases: 7. Germline V gene sequence: CDR1 SNHLY, CDR2 FYNNEI. CDR3 bases: TGTGCCAGCAGGGGAACAGGGGAGATGAACACTGAAGCTTTCTTT. Translated: CASRGTGEMNTEAFF.

In this sample, this clonotype turned up many times. V and J are TRBV9 and TRBJ2-1, with 8 bases that match TRBD2. From germline, CDR1 is SGDLS and CDR2 YYNGEE. This CDR3 comprises 12 residues. Trimming cost V 1 base and J 9 bases; bases outside gene matches: 0. The CDR3 DNA reads TGTGCCAGCAGCGTAAGCGGGAGTGAGCAGTTCTTC. This codes for CASSVSGSEQFF.

This clonotype was seen repeatedly, ten times or more. The rearrangement links TRBV11-2 to TRBJ1-2, with D unresolved. Per the germline V gene, CDR1 is SGHAT and CDR2 is FQNNGV. Trimming removed 6 bases at V and 3 bases at J, with 11 bases between. The CDR3 sequence is 13 residues long. The CDR3 region has the DNA TGTGCCAGCAGTTCAATCACGCACTATGGCTACACCTTC. Residues: CASSSITHYGYTF.

This clonotype was seen at least ten times. The chain recombines TRBV5-1 with TRBJ2-1, with D hard to call. CDR3 size: 14 residues. Trimming stripped 4 bases from V and 7 bases from J, with 15 bases between. Germline values: CDR1 SGHRS, CDR2 YFSETQ. DNA of the CDR3: TGCGCCAGCAGCCTACAGACTCAACAAAATGAGCAGTTCTTC. Translating gives CASSLQTQQNEQFF.

The V gene is TRBV28, the J gene TRBJ2-5; D not resolved. CDR3 length: 14 residues. Trimming removed 3 bases from V and 0 bases from J, with 8 bases in between. Germline V gene lookup returns CDR1 MDHEN and CDR2 SYDVKM. The CDR3 bases are TGTGCCAGCAGTTTTATACATTACCAAGAGACCCAGTACTTC. Protein: CASSFIHYQETQYF.

This clonotype was found many times. The J gene is TRBJ2-7, the V gene TRBV20-1; no definite D call. The V end was cut by 0 bases, the J end by 0 bases, with 15 bases between. This CDR3 region has 16 residues. Germline CDR1 reads DFQATT; CDR2 reads SNEGSKA (reference sequence). The CDR3 DNA sequence: TGCAGTGCTAGAGATCCCCGAACCTCCTCCTCCTACGAGCAGTACTTC. Its translation: CSARDPRTSSSYEQYF.

This clonotype appeared a few times. This rearrangement joins TRBV9 to TRBJ2-1, with D hard to call. The CDR3 is 15 residues long. The germline gives CDR1 SGDLS, CDR2 YYNGEE. V was clipped by 3 bases and J by 2 bases, with 12 bases between them. The DNA for the CDR3 is TGTGCCAGCAGCGAGGCCGGCAATACCTACAATGAGCAGTTCTTC. Protein sequence: CASSEAGNTYNEQFF.

This clonotype was recorded at least ten times. This CDR3 reads CATDGGGTEAFF. CDR3 DNA: TGTGCCACCGACGGGGGGGGCACTGAAGCTTTCTTT. This chain connects TRBV6-1 to TRBJ1-1, with a weak D call TRBD1 (5 bases). Per germline, CDR1 MNHNS and CDR2 SASEGT. V shed 10 bases and J shed 4 bases, with 13 bases lying between them. The CDR3 has 12 amino acids.

The sample holds many counts of this clonotype. The rearrangement joins TRBV28 to TRBJ2-7; 8 nucleotides agree with TRBD1. Germline V gives CDR1 MDHEN, CDR2 SYDVKM. This CDR3 is built from 15 residues. V was clipped by 6 bases and J by 2 bases; unmatched bases: 9. CDR3 coding DNA: TGTGCCAGCAGCCGACCTGGGACAGGTCCCTACGAGCAGTACTTC. It specifies CASSRPGTGPYEQYF.

The V gene is TRBV7-2, the J gene TRBJ2-3; 8 bases match TRBD2. J was trimmed by 6 bases and V by 3 bases; bases with no gene match: 5. The germline V gene has CDR1 SGHTA and CDR2 FQGNSA. This CDR3 contains 14 residues. The CDR3 spells CASSFGLAGDTQYF. CDR3 nucleotide sequence: TGTGCCAGCAGCTTCGGGCTAGCGGGTGATACGCAGTATTTT.

This clonotype was seen repeatedly, ten times or more. The chain is built from TRBV5-1 and TRBJ2-2; D is ambiguous. Per germline, CDR1 SGHRS and CDR2 YFSETQ. The V and J ends lost 0 bases and 2 bases respectively, with 11 bases between them. The CDR3 sequence is 16 residues long. CDR3 protein: CASSLAWVDNTGELFF. CDR3 DNA sequence: TGCGCCAGCAGCTTGGCCTGGGTGGACAACACCGGGGAGCTGTTTTTT.

This clonotype was recorded at least ten times. This chain connects TRBV28 to TRBJ2-7; maybe TRBD2 (5 bases). The CDR3 has 14 amino acids. CDR1 is MDHEN and CDR2 is SYDVKM in the germline V gene. Between the trimmed V and J ends, which lost 6 bases and 3 bases, there was a span of 15 bases. CDR3 DNA: TGTGCCAGCAGCCTTAGCGCGCCGTTCTACGAGCAGTACTTC. It codes for CASSLSAPFYEQYF.

The chain couples TRBV4-2 to TRBJ2-5, with 12 bases lining up with TRBD2. CDR1 is LGHNA and CDR2 is YNFKEQ in the germline V gene. V lost 0 bases and J lost 5; bases outside the gene matches: 4. CDR3 length: 16 amino acids. Here the CDR3 reads CASSQDMTSGSETQYF. CDR3 coding DNA: TGTGCCAGCAGCCAAGATATGACTAGCGGGAGTGAGACCCAGTACTTC.

V gene TRBV24-1 combines with J gene TRBJ2-7; D may correspond to TRBD1 or TRBD2 (5 bases each). The CDR3 runs to 17 residues. Between the trimmed V and J ends, which lost 7 bases and 2 bases, there was a span of 23 bases. Germline CDR1 reads KGHDR; CDR2 reads SFDVKD. CDR3 residues: CATRREARDPSPYEQYF. The CDR3, as DNA: TGTGCCACCAGGAGAGAAGCCCGGGACCCATCCCCCTACGAGCAGTACTTC.

There are many counts of this clonotype. This rearrangement joins TRBV19 to TRBJ2-5, with TRBD1 identical over 10 bases. Trimming cost V 10 bases and J 4 bases; bases outside gene matches: 9. Germline assignment: CDR1 LNHDA and CDR2 SQIVND (reference sequence). CDR3 length: 14 residues. The CDR3 region has the DNA TGTGCCACCTTAGACAGGGGGCACGGAGAGACCCAGTACTTC. Translated, it gives CATLDRGHGETQYF.

This clonotype was recorded many times. This chain joins TRBV6-4 and TRBJ1-6; possible D gene TRBD1, 6 bases. CDR1 and CDR2 from the germline V gene are MRHNA and SNTAGT. The CDR3 extends over 14 amino acids. The germline V and J ends were trimmed by 3 bases and 10 bases, with 13 bases remaining between them. The CDR3 DNA follows: TGTGCCAGCAGTGAAAGGGGGGGGGAATCACCCCTCCACTTT. Its protein product is CASSERGGESPLHF.

This clonotype was found many times. The chain uses TRBV28 and TRBJ2-1; the match to TRBD1 covers 11 bases. Unmatched junction bases numbered 8, after V lost 5 bases and J lost 8 bases. The CDR3 contains 15 residues. CDR1 is MDHEN, CDR2 SYDVKM, per germline. The CDR3 bases are TGTGCCAGCAGTCCCTGGACAGGGGGCTTCGATGAGCAGTTCTTC. Protein sequence: CASSPWTGGFDEQFF.

This clonotype was counted ten times or more. The rearrangement uses TRBV5-1 and TRBJ2-3; D uncertain. V lost 4 bases, J lost 3 bases, and 12 bases lay in between. The CDR3 loop spans 14 amino acids. Germline V gene lookup returns CDR1 SGHRS and CDR2 YFSETQ. The DNA of the CDR3 is TGCGCCAGCAGCAGACTCGTAGGGACAGATACGCAGTATTTT. This translates into CASSRLVGTDTQYF.

In its sample, this clonotype was seen many times. The chain has TRBV6-1 and TRBJ1-5, with 8 bases that match TRBD1. With 4 bases clipped from V and 0 bases from J, the junction kept 8 bases outside the gene matches. The CDR3 consists of 17 residues. Germline loops: CDR1 MNHNS, CDR2 SASEGT. The CDR3 DNA reads as TGTGCCAGCAGTGTCAGGGGGCAAAAATCTAGCAATCAGCCCCAGCATTTT. Translated, it gives CASSVRGQKSSNQPQHF.

This chain connects TRBV27 to TRBJ2-7; tentatively, D is TRBD1 (6 bases). CDR1 MNHEY and CDR2 SMNVEV come from the germline V gene (reference sequence). The CDR3 length is 14 residues. The V end lost 8 bases, the J end lost 5 bases, and 19 bases lay between the germline ends. Here the CDR3 DNA reads TGTGCCAGCGGAAGAACAGGGCTCCTCAACGAGCAGTACTTC. Its protein product is CASGRTGLLNEQYF.

This clonotype was seen ten or more times. The chain carries TRBV2 and TRBJ2-5; 9 nucleotides agree with TRBD2. Per germline, CDR1 SNHLY and CDR2 FYNNEI. The CDR3 has 14 residues. The trim removed 4 bases at V and 4 bases at J, leaving 4 bases unmatched. CDR3 DNA sequence: TGTGCCAGCAGTGGAAATAGCGGGAGAGAGACCCAGTACTTC. Residues: CASSGNSGRETQYF.

Many counts were recorded for this clonotype. The genes are TRBV11-2 and TRBJ2-5, with 10 positions matching TRBD1. This CDR3 comprises 15 residues. The germline V gene has CDR1 SGHAT and CDR2 FQNNGV. Trimming cost V 1 base and J 5 bases; bases outside gene matches: 4. The CDR3 is CASSLGDRGAETQYF. CDR3 DNA: TGTGCCAGCAGCTTAGGGGACAGGGGAGCGGAGACCCAGTACTTC.

This clonotype was seen more than once but under ten times. The chain employs TRBV14 and TRBJ2-2; tentative D call: TRBD2 (5 bases). This CDR3 spans 13 amino acids. V was clipped by 3 bases and J by 7 bases, with 9 bases between them. The germline gives CDR1 SGHDN, CDR2 FVKESK. Here the CDR3 DNA reads TGTGCCAGCAGCCAGGTGCGGGTCGGGGAGCTGTTTTTT. It yields the protein CASSQVRVGELFF.

This clonotype was counted at least ten times. This sequence joins TRBV9 and TRBJ2-3; tentative D call: TRBD2 (5 bases). The CDR3 contains 15 residues. Germline V lookup: CDR1 SGDLS, CDR2 YYNGEE. V lost 0 bases and J 6 bases, leaving 14 bases between the germline ends. Here the CDR3 reads CASSVEPLALDTQYF. CDR3 nucleotides: TGTGCCAGCAGCGTAGAACCTCTAGCATTGGATACGCAGTATTTT.

Ten or more counts support this clonotype. The CDR3 sequence: CAISEGSSSSYNEQFF. CDR3 in DNA: TGTGCCATCAGCGAAGGTAGCTCGAGCTCCTACAATGAGCAGTTCTTC. The V gene is TRBV10-3, the J gene TRBJ2-1; D ambiguous. V lost 6 bases and J 0 bases, leaving 15 bases between the germline ends. CDR1 ENHRY and CDR2 SYGVKD come from the germline V gene. CDR3 length equals 16 residues.

This clonotype was counted a few times. The chain combines TRBV29-1 with TRBJ2-1; 9 bases match TRBD2. CDR1 is SQVTM, CDR2 ANQGSEA, per germline. The CDR3 runs to 16 residues. Losses at the gene ends were 5 bases for V and 2 bases for J; bases not matched to a gene: 10. As DNA, the CDR3 is TGCAGCGTTCCCTATAGCGGGAGCACCCCCTACAATGAGCAGTTCTTC. Amino acids: CSVPYSGSTPYNEQFF.

This clonotype was detected ten times or more. The rearrangement joins TRBV30 to TRBJ1-2; D not certain. V was shortened by 0 bases and J by 1 base, with 6 bases between the two germline ends. This CDR3 spans 13 amino acids. From germline, CDR1 is GTSNPN and CDR2 SVGIG (reference sequence). The CDR3 loop reads CAWSVAVNYGYTF. CDR3 bases: TGTGCCTGGAGTGTAGCAGTTAACTATGGCTACACCTTC.